What follows are 14 T cell receptor beta chains derived from one specimen sequenced in a study of blood T cell repertoires in COVID-19. TCRdb's table, derived via immunoSEQ multiplex PCR, lists solely in-frame clones and lacks some. The data show some 220,000 clones, with about 81% seen just once and roughly 5.1% held by the top ten. What was sequenced was peripheral blood. Source of these receptors: a woman in her seventies with COVID-19, enrolled during active disease.

The chain has TRBV7-2 and TRBJ1-2, with D perhaps TRBD1 (6 bases). There are 13 residues in the CDR3. CDR1 and CDR2 (germline): SGHTA, FQGNSA. The V gene lost 6 bases and the J gene lost 2 bases, with 10 bases spanning the gap. The CDR3 spells CASSDDRNYGYTF. The CDR3 region has the DNA TGTGCCAGCAGTGATGACAGGAACTATGGCTACACCTTC.

The CDR3 protein is CASSSGQRGYTF. CDR3 sequence (DNA): TGTGCCAGCAGTTCCGGACAGAGGGGCTACACCTTC. The chain employs TRBV6-6 and TRBJ1-2, with D maybe TRBD1 (6 bases). V lost 4 bases and J lost 8, with 11 bases in between. This CDR3 has 12 residues. CDR1 is MNHNY, CDR2 SVGAGI, per germline (reference sequence).

The rearrangement joins TRBV7-3 to TRBJ1-1, with D perhaps matching TRBD1 (6 bases). V was pared by 4 bases and J by 1 base, with 7 bases between. CDR3 length: 13 residues. In germline, CDR1 is SGHTA, CDR2 FQGTGA. CDR3 sequence: CASSWTANTEAFF. The DNA of the CDR3 is TGTGCCAGCAGCTGGACAGCGAACACTGAAGCTTTCTTT.

The rearrangement uses TRBV28 and TRBJ2-7, with TRBD2 matching over 9 bases. This CDR3 spans 14 amino acids. The germline gives CDR1 MDHEN, CDR2 SYDVKM. Trimming removed 6 bases from V and 0 bases from J; junction bases left unmatched: 3. This chain's CDR3 is CASRTSGGSYEQYF. CDR3 nucleotide sequence: TGTGCCAGCAGGACTAGCGGAGGCTCCTACGAGCAGTACTTC. The full variable domain, its missing parts supplied by reference TRBV28 and TRBJ2-7, is DVKVTQSSRYLVKRTGEKVFLECVQDMDHENMFWYRQDPGLGLRLIYFSYDVKMKEKGDIPEGYSVSREKKERFSLILESASTNQTSMYLCASRTSGGSYEQYFGPGTRLTVT.

The chain carries TRBV28 and TRBJ1-5; the D gene is possibly TRBD1 (5 bases). The germline CDR1 and CDR2 sequences are MDHEN and SYDVKM. Trimming took off 5 bases at V and 0 bases at J, with 14 bases between the two ends. This CDR3 has 16 amino acids. The CDR3 protein is CASSVPGLYSNQPQHF. CDR3 nucleotides: TGTGCCAGCAGTGTACCGGGACTTTATAGCAATCAGCCCCAGCATTTT.

This chain joins TRBV11-3 and TRBJ2-1; TRBD1 matches 8 bases. The CDR3 length is 15 residues. V gave up 4 bases and J gave up 8 bases; unmatched junction bases: 10. Germline assignment: CDR1 SGHNT and CDR2 YENEEA. CDR3 residues: CASSSRQGFAHEQFF. Written as DNA, the CDR3 is TGTGCCAGCAGCTCACGACAGGGGTTTGCCCATGAGCAGTTCTTC.

The genes are TRBV11-2 and TRBJ1-6; D possibly corresponds to TRBD1 (6 bases). The length of the CDR3 is 15 residues. CDR1 SGHAT and CDR2 FQNNGV come from the germline V gene. Trimming took 1 base from V and 9 from J, leaving 13 bases between them. The CDR3 nucleotides are TGTGCCAGCAGCTTAGGCAGGGGCGATTCTTCACCCCTCCACTTT. Amino acids: CASSLGRGDSSPLHF.

The chain combines TRBV5-8 with TRBJ2-5, with a possible D match to TRBD1 (8 bases). Germline CDR1 reads SGHTS; CDR2 reads YDEGEE. Deletions cut 2 bases from V and 2 bases from J, with 13 bases between. The CDR3 totals 15 residues. The CDR3, as DNA: TGTGCCAGCAGCTTCGAACAGGGGGGGCAAGAGACCCAGTACTTC. Amino acid sequence: CASSFEQGGQETQYF.

The V call is TRBV3-1 (or the pseudogene TRBV3-2), the J call TRBJ2-5; 7 nucleotides match TRBD2. Germline assignment: CDR1 LGHDT and CDR2 YNNKEL (reference sequence). The junction had 5 bases not matched to a gene; V was cut back by 2 bases and J by 5 bases. The CDR3 is 14 amino acids. CDR3 nucleotides: TGTGCCAGCAGCCAATCCGGGAGGATGGAGACCCAGTACTTC. This translates into CASSQSGRMETQYF.

V and J are TRBV9 and TRBJ1-2; TRBD1 matches 7 bases. Germline CDR1 is SGDLS and CDR2 is YYNGEE. This CDR3 comprises 14 residues. With 4 bases clipped from V and 4 bases from J, the junction kept 7 bases outside the gene matches. DNA for the CDR3: TGTGCCAGCAGCCTGCAAGGGGGCGCCTATGGCTACACCTTC. The encoded protein is CASSLQGGAYGYTF. The entire variable domain, with the rest obtained from reference TRBV9 and TRBJ1-2, is as follows: DSGVTQTPKHLITATGQRVTLRCSPRSGDLSVYWYQQSLDQGLQFLIQYYNGEERAKGNILERFSAQQFPDLHSELNLSSLELGDSALYFCASSLQGGAYGYTFGSGTRLTVV.

The gene calls are TRBV7-2 and TRBJ2-7; possible D gene TRBD1, 5 bases. This CDR3 has 14 amino acids. Trimming cost V 1 base and J 5 bases, with 12 bases left between them. Per the germline V gene, CDR1 is SGHTA and CDR2 is FQGNSA. CDR3 sequence (DNA): TGTGCCAGCAGCTTAGTAAGGGGATCGGACGAGCAGTACTTC. Protein: CASSLVRGSDEQYF.

The chain couples TRBV10-2 to TRBJ1-1, with unresolved D. The V gene lost 10 bases and the J gene lost 0 bases, with 18 bases spanning the gap. Germline V CDR1 and CDR2: WSHSY, SAAADI. The CDR3 has 15 residues. The CDR3 DNA reads as TGCGCCACCAAAAACGGAGAAAGCGTGAACACTGAAGCTTTCTTT. Translated: CATKNGESVNTEAFF.

The rearrangement joins TRBV9 to TRBJ2-5; 7 nucleotides match TRBD1. The CDR3 runs 15 residues. With 4 bases clipped from V and 1 base from J, the junction kept 7 bases outside the gene matches. Germline V lookup: CDR1 SGDLS, CDR2 YYNGEE. CDR3 loop: CASSPRDSRQETQYF. As DNA, the CDR3 is TGTGCCAGCAGCCCCCGGGACAGCCGCCAAGAGACCCAGTACTTC.

The chain joins TRBV6-2 or TRBV6-3 to TRBJ1-2; possible D gene TRBD1, 5 bases. This CDR3 spans 15 amino acids. Trimming pared 2 bases from V and 7 bases from J, leaving 17 bases between. From germline, CDR1 is MNHEY and CDR2 SVGEGT. CDR3 in amino acids: CASSYPLVPGGGYTF. The CDR3 nucleotides are TGTGCCAGCAGTTACCCTCTAGTTCCCGGGGGTGGCTACACCTTC.